This record concerns one T cell receptor (beta chain) sequence. The data belong to a study of blood T cell repertoires in COVID-19. Study at large: The origin of the acute and convalescent COVID-19 samples was the United States, Italy and Spain. From T cells, B-cell-depleted T cells, or PBMCs came the material, which was cDNA or gDNA.

Per the original data handling: Estimates of nucleated cell counts were drawn from the amplification of reference gene primers. The method was immunoSEQ multiplex PCR; TCRdb's version includes in-frame clones alone and lacks a portion of them. The V and J calls and the clone size are those of that table, but D and trimming were determined from the DNA. This sample has hundreds of thousands of clones, with 88% found just once. The CDR3 runs 16 residues. From germline, CDR1 is LGHDT and CDR2 YNNKEL (reference sequence). Germline trimming cut 3 bases from V and 4 bases from J; bases unmatched to any gene: 5.

This chain uses TRBV3-1 (or the pseudogene TRBV3-2) with TRBJ2-1; 11 bases map to TRBD1. Sequencing used peripheral blood. The origin of this receptor is a woman aged 45-60 years with active or convalescent COVID-19. The CDR3 coding sequence is TGTGCCAGCAGCCACCGGGACAGGGGGATATACAATGAGCAGTTCTTC. Encoded protein: CASSHRDRGIYNEQFF.